The following is a T cell receptor (beta chain) sequence with its context. Its antigen specificity is not known. No clone much larger than this one lies a single base away; base qualities are absent. Measured from the cysteine to the phenylalanine, the CDR3 is 13 residues long. This entry keeps only the CDR3 DNA: 39 bases, framed from base 1. The V end loses 6 bases and the J end loses 6 bases, and a stretch of 12 bases separates them. The CDR1 and CDR2 encoded by the germline V gene (reference sequence) are LNHDA and SQIVND. This entry belongs to a study of early stage breast cancer tumors (dated by TCRdb to the late 2010s). For the study in its entirety: Of the approximately 15 invasive breast tumors, around twelve were found to be estrogen receptor-positive, progesterone receptor-positive and HER2-negative. Of the roughly 12 ER+/PR+/HER2- tumors, eight were classified as invasive ductal carcinomas and four as invasive lobular carcinomas. A read coverage of roughly 10-fold per sample was achieved on average. Across all samples, 2,651,842 templates representing 1 million or so unique clonotypes were detected. The paper's findings and limits, for the study overall: Because the cohort was small, analysis by tumor subtype was not possible. Greater similarity was observed between blood and normal breast repertoires than between blood and tumor repertoires, and tumor was distinguished from normal in about 85% of the 16 patients when each tissue was compared with blood. Enriched TCRB sequences shared across patients were found to be mostly commonly generated sequences that were unlikely to play an important role in the tumor microenvironment. Chain pairing and functional markers such as CD4, CD8 and FOXP3 were not captured by bulk genomic DNA sequencing of unsorted cells. Roughly 2.7-fold higher T cell density and higher clonality were observed in tumors than in adjacent normal breast tissue.

Each sample was amplified as two independent genomic DNA replicates: approximately 0.49 ug for blood and around 1.5 ug for tumor or normal breast. Following the manufacturer's instructions, the ImmunoSeq Intro kit was used to carry out TCRB sequencing on genomic DNA. Multiplex PCR was run for roughly 33 cycles using proprietary primers and spike-in control sequences for absolute quantification. Single-end 150-bp reads were used to sequence an 87-bp fragment covering the CDR3 and the flanking V and J genes. Seven samples, each with two replicates, were multiplexed per lane of an Illumina MiSeq using version 3.0 chemistry. As for the original processing: The vendor's proprietary pipeline processed the raw data and merged both replicates into a single result for each sample. Productive rearrangements sharing the V-gene family, CDR3 amino acid sequence and J-gene segment were defined as clonotypes. Clonality was calculated as 1 minus the normalized Shannon entropy (Pielou evenness) of TCRB abundances. T cell density was estimated by dividing total templates by the number of input cells inferred from the DNA input amount. Total repertoire diversity and clonality were estimated with Recon using default parameters. A clonotype was considered tumor-enriched if its abundance in tumor exceeded 0.1% and was at least 32-fold higher than its abundance in normal breast. The clones in this table, taken by TCRdb from immuneACCESS, are in-frame only. Not every clone is retained; where verified, under half of the shortfall comes from an unresolved V gene, and the cause of the rest is unknown. The DNA was the basis for D and trimming; V, J and clone size are from that table. This sample holds some 36,000 clones; around 68% were observed only once. The ten largest account for about 7% of the sample.

The study profiled bulk TCR beta-chain repertoires in matched peripheral blood, tumor and adjacent normal breast tissue taken from around 15 patients with early-stage breast cancer. Before surgery, about 5-11 mL of whole blood was collected into EDTA tubes and then processed within 2 hours. Peripheral blood mononuclear cells were isolated by Ficoll-Paque centrifugation in SepMate-50 tubes. PBMCs were cryopreserved in around 90% FBS with around 10% DMSO in aliquots of roughly 1.8 to 4 million cells and stored in liquid nitrogen. The Qiagen AllPrep DNA/RNA Mini kit was used to extract genomic DNA. The chain is made from TRBV19 and TRBJ2-1; the D gene cannot be resolved reliably. The TCR sequence derives from a person between 55 and 69 years old with breast cancer. The specimen was blood. The DNA is as follows: TGTGCCAGTAGGCGTTTCATGGCCAATGAGCAGTTCTTC. It codes for CASRRFMANEQFF.